Listed here is a single T cell receptor (beta chain). The study sequenced TCR beta in blood CD8+ and CD4+ T cells. These data come from a study of CD8 T cells in Susac syndrome. An amount of RNA that ranged from about 0.45 to 1 ug was reverse transcribed with random hexamers. Each CDR3 protein gets one entry after TCRdb re-called the immunoSEQ multiplex PCR reads with MiXCR. The sample consists of 150,000 to 200,000 distinct CDR3 sequences, about 93% of them appearing once. This CDR3 spans 15 amino acids. Losses at the gene ends were 3 bases for V and 1 base for J; bases not matched to a gene: 7. Germline V CDR1 and CDR2: DFQATT, SNEGSKA (reference sequence).

The rearrangement joins TRBV20-1 to TRBJ2-7; 9 bases line up with TRBD2. Sequenced input: CD4+ T cells from PBMCs. The clonotype comes from a human donor in good health. The CDR3: CSASFPAGGSYEQYF. Here the CDR3 DNA reads TGCAGTGCTAGTTTCCCTGCGGGGGGGTCCTACGAGCAGTACTTC.